This T cell receptor beta chain stems from a study of chemoradiotherapy in HPV16-positive cancers. Whole-study context: Candidate HPV-specific clones and shared TCR motifs came from a couple of HPV16-positive patients.

Concerning this clone: The antigen remains unidentified. An end of the junction differs from the germline gene, which may be a read error.

Study-level findings and limits: HPV-responsive T-cell expansion during chemoradiotherapy was linked to improved recurrence-free survival in HPV16-positive patients. Candidate HPV-specific clones and E7-related TCR motifs grew in tumor during treatment.

Germline V lookup: CDR1 MNHEY, CDR2 SVGAGI. The CDR3 loop spans 13 amino acids. Sequencing was performed with immunoSEQ multiplex PCR; in TCRdb, only in-frame clones are kept and a portion is missing. The sample yields 25,000 to 30,000 clones, approximately 92% seen once. Over chemoradiotherapy, repertoires were sampled more than once. The specimen was blood, collected from a patient who underwent chemoradiotherapy. The receptor was derived from a human donor with HPV-associated anogenital cancer. The chain joins TRBV6-5 to TRBJ2-1; 10 bases map to TRBD2. The CDR3 region is CAGSFIAGGSKIF. For the CDR3, the DNA is TGTGCCGGCAGTTTTATAGCGGGAGGCTCCAAGATCTTC.